This passage covers 8 T cell receptor beta chains from one sample sequenced in a study of tumor-infiltrating lymphocytes in primary liver carcinoma. Both RNA and DNA were isolated together from around 20-30 mg of bulk tissue that had not been sorted. cDNA specific to TCR beta was made from 500 ng of total RNA, with a constant-region primer employed for priming. Slightly modified ARM-PCR served as the procedure for the TCR beta libraries. These libraries came from three rounds of nested multiplex PCR. Each of the first two PCR rounds ran approximately 11 cycles with TRBV1-TRBV30 forward and C-beta reverse primers. MiXCR, applied by TCRdb to the multiplex PCR reads, yields one record per CDR3 protein. The data contain about 74,000 distinct CDR3 sequences, roughly three quarters of them seen just once; the ten biggest clones take up roughly 26%. Sequences were obtained from liver tumor tissue from sampling region 4. Subset in this sample: tumor region T4, right-lateral pole. The receptors originated from a man aged 35 to 55 with primary liver carcinoma and hepatitis B virus infection.

Only one count was recorded for this clonotype. This chain uses TRBV11-1 with TRBJ2-3; weak D call: TRBD2 (5 bases). CDR3 length: 15 residues. Trimming took 7 bases from V and 6 from J, leaving 20 bases between them. CDR1 is SGHAT, CDR2 FQDESV, per germline (reference sequence). DNA of the CDR3: TGTGCCAGCATCTTGGGAAGGAGGCGCGTGGATACGCAGTATTTT. Translation gives CASILGRRRVDTQYF.

This clonotype was seen ten or more times. The chain couples TRBV6-6 to TRBJ1-5, with 10 bases lining up with TRBD1. Germline-derived CDR1 and CDR2 are MNHNY and SVGAGI (reference sequence). The CDR3 loop spans 16 amino acids. Trimming removed 11 bases from V and 2 bases from J; junction bases left unmatched: 12. This chain's CDR3 is CAAGGTGEWGNQPQHF. Here the CDR3 DNA reads TGTGCCGCGGGCGGGACAGGGGAATGGGGCAATCAGCCCCAGCATTTT.

The chain uses TRBV12-3 or TRBV12-4 and TRBJ2-1; D gene unclear. This CDR3 region has 13 residues. V lost 3 bases and J lost 10, with 13 bases in between. The CDR3 DNA reads as TGTGCCAGCAGTTTTACAAGAGTGAACGAGCAGTTCTTC. Translation gives CASSFTRVNEQFF.

The rearrangement links TRBV20-1 to TRBJ1-5; tentatively, D is TRBD1 (5 bases). The CDR3 loop spans 15 amino acids. V was shortened by 3 bases and J by 7 bases, with 19 bases between the two germline ends. CDR1 DFQATT and CDR2 SNEGSKA come from the germline V gene (reference sequence). The CDR3 nucleotides read TGCAGTGCTAGGGCCAGAGAGGGGTTAATCCAGCCCCAGCATTTT. Translating gives CSARAREGLIQPQHF.

On this clonotype itself: At one end, the junction sequence differs from germline, possibly due to a read error. The genes are TRBV6-5 and TRBJ1-6; TRBD1 matches at 8 bases. This CDR3 has 15 residues. Germline loops: CDR1 MNHEY, CDR2 SVGAGI. The chain's CDR3 is CASSLTGDPISPLHF. The CDR3 nucleotides read TGTGCCAGCAGTTTGACAGGGGATCCTATTTCACCCCTTCACTTT.

Regarding this clonotype: The junction differs from germline at one of its ends, possibly a read error. The genes are TRBV4-1 and TRBJ2-7; D is perhaps TRBD2 (6 bases). The CDR3 consists of 16 residues. The germline V gene has CDR1 MGHRA and CDR2 YSYEKL. CDR3 region: CASGQEFSGSSYEQYF. In DNA form, the CDR3 reads TGTGCCAGCGGCCAAGAATTTAGCGGAAGCTCCTACGAGCAGTACTTC.

About this clonotype itself: Given the absence of the conserved phenylalanine or tryptophan at the CDR3 end, a read error is likely. The limits of the CDR3 on the DNA are not certain, so only TCRdb's listed CDR3 is given. The chain combines TRBV21-1 with TRBJ2-2; the table's D call, TRBD1, has no DNA check behind it. TRBV21-1 is reported as a pseudogene. The CDR3 is made up of 15 amino acids, end residues included. The CDR3 region is CASSKVTPGTGELFS.

Comments on this clonotype: Compared with germline, one end of the junction differs, possibly owing to a read error. The DNA for the CDR3 is TGCGCCCGCAGCCCCCGGTTAGCGGGAGCCCAAGAGACCCATTACTTC. Residues: CARSPRLAGAQETHYF. V and J are TRBV4-1 and TRBJ2-5; 9 bases are shared with TRBD2. Germline CDR1 MGHRA, CDR2 YSYEKL. This CDR3 contains 16 residues.